One and the same sample provided the 6 T cell receptor beta chains below, sequenced in a study of blood T cell repertoires in COVID-19. Clones were read by immunoSEQ multiplex PCR, and TCRdb kept only the in-frame ones, dropping some. This table holds 40,000 to 50,000 clones, 81% found once. The sequenced material came from peripheral blood. Receptors were obtained from a middle-aged man with active or convalescent COVID-19.

In nucleotides, the CDR3 is TGCAGTGCTAGTATGAGGGCTAGCGGGAAGTACGAGCAGTACTTC. Translated: CSASMRASGKYEQYF. The V gene is TRBV20-1, the J gene TRBJ2-7; 9 bases fit TRBD2. In germline, CDR1 is DFQATT, CDR2 SNEGSKA (reference sequence). Trimming at V came to 3 bases and at J to 4 bases, leaving 10 bases not matched to a gene. The CDR3 is made up of 15 amino acids.

This chain joins TRBV24-1 and TRBJ2-2; TRBD1 matches 8 bases. This CDR3 has 16 amino acids. V trimming: 4 bases; J trimming: 3 bases; junction bases outside the gene matches: 6. CDR1 and CDR2 from the germline V gene are KGHDR and SFDVKD. The CDR3 reads CATSDSRDRYTGELFF. The CDR3 DNA is TGTGCCACCAGTGACAGCCGGGACAGGTACACCGGGGAGCTGTTTTTT.

This sequence joins TRBV4-1 and TRBJ2-3; tentatively, D is TRBD2 (6 bases). V lost 1 base and J lost 4, with 15 bases in between. CDR3 length: 16 amino acids. The germline V gene has CDR1 MGHRA and CDR2 YSYEKL. DNA of the CDR3: TGCGCCAGCAGCCAAGGCTATGGAGGGAGGTCAGATACGCAGTATTTT. Translated: CASSQGYGGRSDTQYF.

J is TRBJ1-6 and V is TRBV19; tentatively, D is TRBD1 (5 bases). V lost 6 bases to trimming and J lost 5 bases, with 11 bases between them. In germline, CDR1 is LNHDA, CDR2 SQIVND (reference sequence). The CDR3 contains 14 residues. DNA for the CDR3: TGTGCCAGTAGCACAGGCGCCCATAATTCACCCCTCCACTTT. This translates into CASSTGAHNSPLHF.

V is TRBV29-1 and J is TRBJ1-4; 11 bases map to TRBD1. This CDR3 is built from 13 residues. V trimming: 4 bases; J trimming: 8 bases; junction bases outside the gene matches: 3. Looked up from germline, CDR1 is SQVTM and CDR2 is ANQGSEA. The CDR3, as DNA: TGCAGCGTTGGGGACAGGGGGGGAGAAAAACTGTTTTTT. This sequence encodes CSVGDRGGEKLFF.

J is TRBJ1-1 and V is TRBV10-3; D remains unclear. Germline lookup yields CDR1 ENHRY and CDR2 SYGVKD. The CDR3 runs 18 residues. Trimming took 2 bases from V and 1 from J, leaving 20 bases between them. In DNA form, the CDR3 reads TGTGCCATCAGTGAGCCAACCCCTTTAGGAGTGGAGAACACTGAAGCTTTCTTT. Its protein is CAISEPTPLGVENTEAFF.